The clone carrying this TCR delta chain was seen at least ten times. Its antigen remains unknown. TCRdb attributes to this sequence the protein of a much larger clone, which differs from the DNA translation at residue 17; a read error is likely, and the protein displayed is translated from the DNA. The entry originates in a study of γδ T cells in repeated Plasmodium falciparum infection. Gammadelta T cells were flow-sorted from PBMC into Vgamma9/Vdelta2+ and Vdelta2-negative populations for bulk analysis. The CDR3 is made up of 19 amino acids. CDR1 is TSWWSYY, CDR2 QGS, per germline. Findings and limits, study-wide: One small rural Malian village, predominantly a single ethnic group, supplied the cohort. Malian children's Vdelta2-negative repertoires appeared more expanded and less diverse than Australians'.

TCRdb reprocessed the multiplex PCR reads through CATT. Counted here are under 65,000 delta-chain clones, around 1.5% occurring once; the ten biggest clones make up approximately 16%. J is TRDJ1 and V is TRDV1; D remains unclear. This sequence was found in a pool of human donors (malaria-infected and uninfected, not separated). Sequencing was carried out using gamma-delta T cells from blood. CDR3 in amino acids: CALGGRLKKSLRYTDKHIF. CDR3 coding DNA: TGTGCTCTTGGGGGAAGACTTAAAAAGTCCCTCCGGTACACCGATAAACACATCTTT.